This entry features one T cell receptor (beta chain) sequence. The antigen is not known. Once obtained from cultured CD4+ T cells, the DNA was sequenced using the Oncomine TCR Beta short-read assay. Cultured CD4+ T cells were the source of extracted genomic DNA. TCRdb reanalysed the PCR reads using MiXCR and keeps one entry per CDR3 protein. The sample records fewer than 9,000 distinct CDR3 sequences, 35% being singletons. This record comes from a study of vaccination and CD4 T cells after COVID-19. Across the study: Convalescent donors: six male, four female; seven Caucasian, two Asian, one multiracial, two Hispanic. Vaccination of participants consisted of two doses of either BNT162b2 or mRNA-1273 vaccine.

Regarding treatment: approximately nine-day PBMC culture with coronavirus spike peptide pools or control peptides (ViraFEST assay). Collection of the unexposed donor's CD4+ T cells took place before the COVID-19 pandemic (2011-2018). ViraFEST sequenced TCRs after peptide-pool expansion of antigen-specific T cells. The cultures had half their medium swapped for fresh IL-2 medium on days 3 and 7. In germline, CDR1 is MDHEN, CDR2 SYDVKM. The CDR3 extends over 14 amino acids. The ends were cut back, 5 bases at V and 3 bases at J, with 10 bases in the middle. The clonotype was recovered from a human donor in good health. The specimen was CD4+ T cells from blood, cultured in vitro. The chain recombines TRBV28 with TRBJ2-2; no clear D gene. This CDR3 is CASSPLRDTGELFF. CDR3 sequence (DNA): TGTGCCAGCAGTCCTTTAAGGGACACCGGGGAGCTGTTTTTT.